Shown below are 32 T cell receptor beta chains from a single sample sequenced in a study of CD8 T cells in ankylosing spondylitis. TCRdb reprocessed the 5' RACE reads via MiXCR and lists one record per CDR3 protein. The sample shows 250,000 or so distinct CDR3 sequences, 18% of them seen only once. The sample consisted of blood, either unsorted or a sorted T cell fraction (not recorded which). These receptors originate from a male donor with ankylosing spondylitis or in good health (not recorded which).

The chain uses TRBV12-3 or TRBV12-4 and TRBJ2-5, with TRBD2 matching 8 bases. The CDR3 sequence is 13 residues long. V dropped 8 bases and J dropped 3; count of bases not matched to a gene: 5. In nucleotides, the CDR3 is TGTGCCAGCGCCGCCGGGGGGGAAGAGACCCAGTACTTC. Residues: CASAAGGEETQYF.

This clonotype was detected ten times or more. CDR3 coding DNA: TGTGCCAGCTCACCACCGGGCACAGATACGCAGTATTTT. Residues: CASSPPGTDTQYF. The gene calls are TRBV18 and TRBJ2-3; D gene uncertain. The V gene lost 0 bases and the J gene lost 1 base, with 2 bases spanning the gap. This CDR3 spans 13 amino acids. The germline V gene encodes CDR1 KGHSH and CDR2 LQKENI.

This chain connects TRBV18 to TRBJ2-3; 10 bases are shared with TRBD2. The CDR3 is 18 residues long. Germline V lookup: CDR1 KGHSH, CDR2 LQKENI. The junction had 10 bases not matched to a gene; V was cut back by 4 bases and J by 0 bases. CDR3 coding DNA: TGTGCCAGCTCACTACTAGCGGGGCAAACCACTAGCACAGATACGCAGTATTTT. This encodes CASSLLAGQTTSTDTQYF.

This clonotype was detected many times. The CDR3 sequence: CAISESWGAGNEQFF. Written as DNA, the CDR3 is TGTGCCATCAGTGAGTCATGGGGGGCCGGCAATGAGCAGTTCTTC. The V and J genes are TRBV10-3 and TRBJ2-1, with D perhaps assigned TRBD1 or TRBD2 (6 bases each). Deletions cut 0 bases from V and 6 bases from J, with 12 bases between. The CDR3 sequence is 15 residues long. The V gene's germline CDR1 is ENHRY and CDR2 SYGVKD.

V usage is TRBV29-1 and J usage is TRBJ2-7, with 8 bases matching TRBD1. CDR3 length equals 15 residues. J gave up 2 bases and V 1 base, and 7 bases lay outside the gene matches. CDR1 SQVTM and CDR2 ANQGSEA come from the germline V gene. The CDR3 nucleotides read TGCAGCGTTGAAGGCCAGGGGGCGATCCCCTACGAGCAGTACTTC. This sequence encodes CSVEGQGAIPYEQYF.

This chain links TRBV9 with TRBJ2-5, with a tentative D call TRBD1 (6 bases). CDR3 size: 15 residues. The germline V gene has CDR1 SGDLS and CDR2 YYNGEE. Trimming pared 3 bases from V and 5 bases from J, leaving 17 bases between. The CDR3 DNA follows: TGTGCCAGCAGCGAGGCAGGGGACAAGAGGGAGACCCAGTACTTC. Residues: CASSEAGDKRETQYF.

The sample holds a few counts of this clonotype. The V call is TRBV6-6, the J call TRBJ2-7; D is undetermined. V lost 0 bases and J 3 bases, leaving 3 bases between the germline ends. Germline loops: CDR1 MNHNY, CDR2 SVGAGI (reference sequence). CDR3 length: 12 amino acids. CDR3 nucleotide sequence: TGTGCCAGCAGTTACTCTTTCTACGAGCAGTACTTC. It encodes CASSYSFYEQYF.

This clonotype was detected a few times. The chain couples TRBV6-5 to TRBJ2-2; D remains ambiguous. Germline V CDR1 and CDR2: MNHEY, SVGAGI. The V and J ends lost 2 bases and 3 bases respectively, with 13 bases between them. This CDR3 spans 16 amino acids. This CDR3 is CASSYDAPSDTGELFF. CDR3 bases: TGTGCCAGCAGTTACGACGCTCCTTCGGACACCGGGGAGCTGTTTTTT.

The V gene is TRBV9, the J gene TRBJ2-7; D tentatively reads TRBD1 or TRBD2 (5 bases each). This CDR3 comprises 13 residues. Germline lookup yields CDR1 SGDLS and CDR2 YYNGEE. Deletions cut 0 bases from V and 6 bases from J, with 10 bases between. Written as DNA, the CDR3 is TGTGCCAGCAGCGTAGTGGGGGACGGCGAGCAGTACTTC. Amino acid sequence: CASSVVGDGEQYF.

The V and J genes are TRBV9 and TRBJ2-1; 7 nucleotides match TRBD2. There are 13 residues in the CDR3. V lost 3 bases to trimming and J lost 9 bases; unmatched junction nucleotides: 6. Germline V gene lookup returns CDR1 SGDLS and CDR2 YYNGEE. The CDR3 region is CASSASGGGEQFF. CDR3 in DNA: TGTGCCAGCAGCGCGTCTGGCGGGGGTGAGCAGTTCTTC.

This clonotype has only a few counts. The chain couples TRBV11-2 to TRBJ2-1; possibly TRBD2 for D (5 bases). Trimming cost V 2 bases and J 9 bases, with 8 bases left between them. CDR1 and CDR2 from the germline V gene are SGHAT and FQNNGV. The CDR3 totals 12 residues. Written as DNA, the CDR3 is TGTGCCAGCAGCTTACTCCGGGGTGAGCAGTTCTTC. Translated, it gives CASSLLRGEQFF.

This clonotype appeared many times. The V and J genes are TRBV5-5 and TRBJ1-5, with D possibly TRBD1 on 5 matching bases. The CDR3 is 16 residues long. The V gene lost 0 bases and the J gene lost 4 bases, with 14 bases spanning the gap. Germline V gives CDR1 SGHKS, CDR2 YYEKEE (reference sequence). This CDR3 reads CASSLEDMRRNQPQHF. CDR3 coding DNA: TGTGCCAGCAGCTTGGAGGACATGCGGAGGAATCAGCCCCAGCATTTT.

This rearrangement joins TRBV2 to TRBJ2-1; 13 nucleotides align to TRBD2. This CDR3 has 15 residues. With V trimmed by 5 bases and J by 10 bases, 8 bases remained unmatched. Per the germline V gene, CDR1 is SNHLY and CDR2 is FYNNEI. CDR3 nucleotides: TGTGCCAGCAGTCCACTAGCGGGAGGGCCGGGGGAGCAGTTCTTC. It is translated as CASSPLAGGPGEQFF.

The chain carries TRBV5-1 and TRBJ2-4, with 7 bases identical to TRBD1. Germline lookup yields CDR1 SGHRS and CDR2 YFSETQ. This CDR3 contains 16 residues. V was clipped by 4 bases and J by 0 bases; unmatched bases: 7. The CDR3, as DNA: TGCGCCAGCAGCCTCGAACAGGGGTTAGCCAAAAACATTCAGTACTTC. The encoded protein is CASSLEQGLAKNIQYF.

The chain combines TRBV7-2 with TRBJ2-7, with TRBD2 identical over 9 bases. This CDR3 is built from 14 residues. V shed 4 bases and J 5 bases; nucleotides not matched to a gene: 6. Germline loops: CDR1 SGHTA, CDR2 FQGNSA. The CDR3 sequence is CASSSGTSNDEQYF. As DNA, the CDR3 is TGTGCCAGCAGCTCCGGGACTAGCAACGACGAGCAGTACTTC.

A few counts support this clonotype. The chain uses TRBV3-1 and TRBJ2-5; D call uncertain. Germline V gene data show CDR1 as LGHDT and CDR2 as YNNKEL (reference sequence). The CDR3 extends over 12 amino acids. The germline V and J ends were trimmed by 4 bases and 2 bases, with 5 bases remaining between them. The DNA of the CDR3 is TGTGCCAGCAGCCGCGAACAAGAGACCCAGTACTTC. It translates to CASSREQETQYF.

The genes are TRBV29-1 and TRBJ2-1, with D uncertain. V gave up 2 bases and J gave up 9 bases, with 23 bases separating them. The CDR3 spans 16 residues. The germline gives CDR1 SQVTM, CDR2 ANQGSEA. In DNA form, the CDR3 reads TGCAGCGTTGAAAACGGTGGGTTAGGTTTCATAAGTGAGCAGTTCTTC. Translation: CSVENGGLGFISEQFF.

The rearrangement joins TRBV6-1 to TRBJ2-1; perhaps D is TRBD1 or TRBD2 (6 bases each). Germline V lookup: CDR1 MNHNS, CDR2 SASEGT. Trimming took off 5 bases at V and 8 bases at J, with 13 bases between the two ends. This CDR3 is built from 13 residues. In DNA, the CDR3 is TGTGCCAGCAGTCCCGAGAGGGGGGATGAGCAGTTCTTC. It codes for CASSPERGDEQFF.

This clonotype was seen a handful of times. This sequence joins TRBV28 and TRBJ2-1; no reliable D call. V dropped 6 bases and J dropped 10 bases, with 13 bases sitting between them. The CDR3 extends over 12 amino acids. CDR1 is MDHEN and CDR2 is SYDVKM in the germline V gene. The CDR3 loop is CASSLVGREQFF. DNA of the CDR3: TGTGCCAGCAGCCTAGTAGGGCGGGAGCAGTTCTTC.

This clonotype was counted a few times. The chain employs TRBV7-9 and TRBJ2-2, with 8 bases lining up with TRBD1. J lost 9 bases, V lost 0 bases, and 6 bases had no gene match. Germline values: CDR1 SEHNR, CDR2 FQNEAQ (reference sequence). The CDR3 is 15 amino acids. The CDR3: CASSLAQGETRELFF. In nucleotides, the CDR3 is TGTGCCAGCAGCTTAGCACAGGGGGAGACCCGGGAGCTGTTTTTT.

The chain is built from TRBV4-2 and TRBJ2-7; 9 bases line up with TRBD1. The V segment lost 3 bases and the J segment 0 bases; nucleotides outside the gene matches: 6. There are 16 residues in the CDR3. The germline V gene has CDR1 LGHNA and CDR2 YNFKEQ. CDR3 sequence (DNA): TGTGCCAGCAGCCAGGATGGGACAGGGAGCTCCTACGAGCAGTACTTC. This codes for CASSQDGTGSSYEQYF.

In this sample, this clonotype turned up many times. The CDR3 region has the DNA TGTGCCAGCAGTTTATGGGGGGGACAACCGTACCAAGAGACCCAGTACTTC. It codes for CASSLWGGQPYQETQYF. V and J are TRBV27 and TRBJ2-5, with D perhaps TRBD2 (7 bases). V was shortened by 1 base and J by 0 bases, with 15 bases between the two germline ends. The CDR3 runs to 17 residues. Germline V gives CDR1 MNHEY, CDR2 SMNVEV (reference sequence).

The rearrangement links TRBV6-5 to TRBJ2-3; D could derive from TRBD1 or TRBD2 (5 bases each). CDR3 length: 17 amino acids. Germline V CDR1 and CDR2: MNHEY, SVGAGI. V lost 2 bases and J lost 3, with 18 bases in between. The CDR3 loop reads CASSYPPFGEGTDTQYF. The CDR3 region has the DNA TGTGCCAGCAGTTACCCCCCGTTCGGAGAGGGGACAGATACGCAGTATTTT.

V is TRBV5-1 and J is TRBJ2-1, with 7 bases lining up with TRBD2. Germline CDR1 reads SGHRS; CDR2 reads YFSETQ. The CDR3 consists of 11 residues. J gave up 9 bases and V 6 bases, and 3 bases lay outside the gene matches. The CDR3 sequence is CASNIAGEQFF. CDR3 bases: TGCGCCAGCAACATAGCGGGTGAGCAGTTCTTC. The full variable domain, its missing parts supplied by reference TRBV5-1 and TRBJ2-1, is KAGVTQTPRYLIKTRGQQVTLSCSPISGHRSVSWYQQTPGQGLQFLFEYFSETQRNKGNFPGRFSGRQFSNSRSEMNVSTLELGDSALYLCASNIAGEQFFGPGTRLTVL.

This clonotype was seen more than once but under ten times. The V and J genes are TRBV12-3 or TRBV12-4 and TRBJ2-3; D call uncertain. V was shortened by 6 bases and J by 1 base, with 5 bases between the two germline ends. The CDR3 runs to 12 residues. The CDR3 DNA is TGTGCCAGCAGGTCGGGCACAGATACGCAGTATTTT. As protein: CASRSGTDTQYF.

There are a few counts of this clonotype. This chain links TRBV29-1 with TRBJ1-2; TRBD1 aligns across 7 bases. V lost 7 bases to trimming and J lost 6 bases; unmatched junction nucleotides: 8. Germline V gene sequence: CDR1 SQVTM, CDR2 ANQGSEA. The CDR3 is 12 amino acids. The CDR3 sequence is CSATTGRDGYTF. CDR3 sequence (DNA): TGCAGCGCGACGACAGGGAGGGATGGCTACACCTTC. The complete variable domain, with remaining parts taken from reference TRBV29-1 and TRBJ1-2, reads SAVISQKPSRDICQRGTSLTIQCQVDSQVTMMFWYRQQPGQSLTLIATANQGSEATYESGFVIDKFPISRPNLTFSTLTVSNMSPEDSSIYLCSATTGRDGYTFGSGTRLTVV.

The gene calls are TRBV15 and TRBJ2-3, with 7 positions matching TRBD2. V shed 0 bases and J 0 bases; nucleotides not matched to a gene: 6. CDR1 is LNHNV and CDR2 is YYDKDF in the germline V gene (reference sequence). The CDR3 is 17 residues long. CDR3: CATSRDKREPSTDTQYF. Here the CDR3 DNA reads TGTGCCACCAGCAGAGATAAGCGGGAACCTAGCACAGATACGCAGTATTTT.

This clonotype has only a few counts. The CDR3 spells CASSLGTGSLEQYF. CDR3 in DNA: TGTGCCAGCAGTTTGGGGACAGGGAGCCTCGAGCAGTACTTC. J is TRBJ2-7 and V is TRBV27; TRBD1 matches at 9 bases. The junction had 6 bases not matched to a gene; V was cut back by 3 bases and J by 6 bases. Germline V gives CDR1 MNHEY, CDR2 SMNVEV (reference sequence). The CDR3 is 14 residues long.

The gene calls are TRBV6-1 and TRBJ2-1; TRBD1 is a possible D gene (6 bases). Germline CDR1 reads MNHNS; CDR2 reads SASEGT. V gave up 5 bases and J gave up 6 bases, with 17 bases separating them. CDR3 length: 15 residues. CDR3 region: CASSISQGLSNEQFF. CDR3 DNA sequence: TGTGCCAGCAGTATTTCACAGGGCCTTAGCAATGAGCAGTTCTTC.

The chain recombines TRBV4-1 with TRBJ1-5, with 8 nucleotides matching TRBD1. Germline V gene data show CDR1 as MGHRA and CDR2 as YSYEKL. V trimming: 0 bases; J trimming: 5 bases; junction bases outside the gene matches: 18. The CDR3 length is 20 residues. The CDR3 loop reads CASSQDFALIQGARDQPQHF. The CDR3 DNA follows: TGCGCCAGCAGCCAAGATTTCGCCCTAATTCAGGGGGCTCGGGATCAGCCCCAGCATTTT.

At least ten counts were recorded for this clonotype. Compared with germline, one end of the junction differs, possibly owing to a read error. This chain links TRBV7-7 with TRBJ2-5; no clear D. Germline CDR1 is SSHAT and CDR2 is FNYEAQ (reference sequence). CDR3 length: 15 residues. The DNA of the CDR3 is TGTGCTAGCAGCCTTCACGCACAGTTAATCGGGACCCAGTACTTC. Encoded protein: CASSLHAQLIGTQYF.

The table lists this clonotype with a few counts. The rearrangement joins TRBV9 to TRBJ1-2; D is undetermined. V was clipped by 0 bases and J by 2 bases, with 11 bases between them. Per the germline V gene, CDR1 is SGDLS and CDR2 is YYNGEE. This CDR3 region has 15 residues. The CDR3 loop reads CASSVDSPTNYGYTF. The DNA for the CDR3 is TGTGCCAGCAGCGTAGACAGTCCCACCAACTATGGCTACACCTTC.